A selection of T cell receptor beta chains follows, all from one sample in a study of PD-1 blockade in classical Hodgkin lymphoma. Clones were sequenced by immunoSEQ multiplex PCR, and TCRdb holds only the in-frame ones, with some missing. The repertoire has around 26,000 clones, about 89% of them found once; the top ten carry more than 0.45%. Sequencing was done on a sample of CD4+ T cells from blood. The receptors shown here come from a human donor with classical Hodgkin lymphoma. The CDR3 runs from the conserved cysteine through the conserved F or W. A D gene is named only where the DNA matches it firmly. Size is omitted from some rows. Given values are once, few, many or a class for expanded clones.

>TRBV5-6|-|-|16|TRBJ1-1
TGTGCCAGCAGCCAGGACGTTGTGGGGGCCGGGACTGAAGCTTTCTTT
CASSQDVVGAGTEAFF
>TRBV5-5|TRBD2|-|18|TRBJ2-7
TGTGCCAGCAGCCAAGATAGACTCACCCTAGCGGGGTCCTACGAGCAGTACTTC
CASSQDRLTLAGSYEQYF
>TRBV5-1|-|few|12|TRBJ1-5
TGCGCCAGCAGCTTGGCCAATCAGCCCCAGCATTTT
CASSLANQPQHF
>TRBV27|-|-|13|TRBJ2-1
TGTGCCAGCAGTACGTCCCGGGAACACAACCAGTTCTTC
CASSTSREHNQFF
>TRBV6-5|TRBD1|-|15|TRBJ2-3
TGTGCCAGCAGCCAGGGGGCCGGGGCGGTAGATACGCAGTATTTT
CASSQGAGAVDTQYF
>TRBV11-2|TRBD1|-|15|TRBJ1-4
TGTGCCAGCAGCCCGCCGACAGGGCGTAATGAAAAACTGTTTTTT
CASSPPTGRNEKLFF
>TRBV11-3|TRBD1|-|14|TRBJ1-1
TGTGCCAGCAGCGGGGGGACAGGGGACACTGAAGCTTTCTTT
CASSGGTGDTEAFF
>TRBV29-1|-|-|11|TRBJ1-2
TGCAGCGTTGAGGCGAACTATGGCTACACCTTC
CSVEANYGYTF
>TRBV7-2|-|-|13|TRBJ2-3
TGTGCCAGCAGCTTAAGATCATCAGATACGCAGTATTTT
CASSLRSSDTQYF
>TRBV18|-|-|16|TRBJ2-5
TGTGCCAGCTCACCTCAGCCAGGGGAGTACCAAGAGACCCAGTACTTC
CASSPQPGEYQETQYF
>TRBV18|-|-|18|TRBJ2-7
TGTGCCAGCTCACCACCCGTAAGATTCCAGGGCACCCCCTACGAGCAGTACTTC
CASSPPVRFQGTPYEQYF
>TRBV7-3|TRBD2|-|15|TRBJ2-5
TGTGCCAGCAGCGACGAAGCGGGGGGGCAAGAGACCCAGTACTTC
CASSDEAGGQETQYF
>TRBV5-1|-|-|14|TRBJ2-7
TGCGCCAGCAGCTTGGGGCAGGGCGGAAACGAGCAGTACTTC
CASSLGQGGNEQYF
>TRBV11-2|-|once|12|TRBJ2-3
TGTGCCAGCAGCCCGACTTGGGGGGCGCAGTATTTT
CASSPTWGAQYF
>TRBV7-8|TRBD1|-|16|TRBJ1-5
TGTGCCAGCAGCTTCTGGACAGGGGGGGAAAATCAGCCCCAGCATTTT
CASSFWTGGENQPQHF
>TRBV7-3|-|-|21|TRBJ2-2
TGTGCCAGCAGCTTAACTACTCCCCGGACAACTAAGAATTCGAACACCGGGGAGCTGTTTTTT
CASSLTTPRTTKNSNTGELFF
>TRBV18|-|-|15|TRBJ2-1
TGTGCCAGCTCACCAGTCGCCAACTCCTACAATGAGCAGTTCTTC
CASSPVANSYNEQFF
>TRBV15|-|few|17|TRBJ1-2
TGTGCCACCAGCAGGGCCACGACGTGGGCGGGGGGCGCTGGCTACACCTTC
CATSRATTWAGGAGYTF
>TRBV7-2|TRBD1|-|15|TRBJ2-5
TGTGCCAGCAGCTTTAAAACAGGGGGTGGCGAGACCCAGTACTTC
CASSFKTGGGETQYF
>TRBV7-8|-|-|15|TRBJ1-2
TGTGCCAGCAGCCTCCTTTCTGCAGGACACTATGGCTACACCTTC
CASSLLSAGHYGYTF
>TRBV5-1|TRBD2|-|16|TRBJ2-1
TGCGCCAGCAGCACTAGCGGGGGGGTGAAGAACAATGAGCAGTTCTTC
CASSTSGGVKNNEQFF
>TRBV7-4|TRBD2|-|16|TRBJ2-3
TGTGCCAGCAGCCTGGGACTAGCGGATAGCACAGATACGCAGTATTTT
CASSLGLADSTDTQYF
>TRBV2|TRBD1|-|15|TRBJ1-2
TGTGCCAGCAGTGGGAGACAGGGGGTCGGTTCTGGCTACACCTTC
CASSGRQGVGSGYTF
>TRBV6-5|TRBD1|-|13|TRBJ1-1
TGTGCCAGCAGTTCGGACAGGGGCACTGAAGCTTTCTTT
CASSSDRGTEAFF
>TRBV11-1|-|-|18|TRBJ1-2
TGTGCCAGCAGCTTAGGAAAATCCGCGGCGGCAGTAGACTATGGCTACACCTTC
CASSLGKSAAAVDYGYTF
>TRBV29-1|-|-|13|TRBJ2-3
TGCAGCGTTGAAGAACCGGGCACAGATACGCAGTATTTT
CSVEEPGTDTQYF
>TRBV7-2|-|-|15|TRBJ2-7
TGTGCCAGCAGCTTAAACCCCCAGGGTAGAAACGAGCAGTACTTC
CASSLNPQGRNEQYF
>TRBV18|-|-|15|TRBJ2-2
TGTGCCAGCTCACCATTTTGGGGGAACACCGGGGAGCTGTTTTTT
CASSPFWGNTGELFF
>TRBV30|-|-|13|TRBJ1-1
TGTGCCTGGAGTGTACAGGGGAACACTGAAGCTTTCTTT
CAWSVQGNTEAFF
>TRBV7-8|-|-|11|TRBJ2-2
TGTGCCAGCAGCTTAGCCGCGGAGCTGTTTTTT
CASSLAAELFF
>TRBV5-1|-|-|15|TRBJ2-7
TGCGCCAGCAGCTACCTCCCAGGGCCCGGGGACGAGCAGTACTTC
CASSYLPGPGDEQYF
>TRBV9|-|-|15|TRBJ2-3
TGTGCCAGCAGCGGCCCCGGGACACCCACAGATACGCAGTATTTT
CASSGPGTPTDTQYF
>TRBV5-8|-|-|19|TRBJ1-5
TGTGCCAGCAGCTTGATCAGGACAGAGGTATTTGGCAGCAATCAGCCCCAGCATTTT
CASSLIRTEVFGSNQPQHF
>TRBV5-6|-|once|17|TRBJ2-4
TGTGCCAGCAGCTTGGCAAGAAGTCCAAAAGCCAAAAACATTCAGTACTTC
CASSLARSPKAKNIQYF
>TRBV6-4|TRBD1|-|14|TRBJ1-5
TGTGCCAGCAGTGGGGGGACAGGGGAACAGCCCCAGCATTTT
CASSGGTGEQPQHF
>TRBV28|-|-|15|TRBJ2-7
TGTGCCAGCAGTTTGACGTCCGGGAGCCGCTACGAGCAGTACTTC
CASSLTSGSRYEQYF
>TRBV19|TRBD2|-|15|TRBJ2-5
TGTGCCACCACTGGGAGGGGTTCGGGGCAAGAGACCCAGTACTTC
CATTGRGSGQETQYF
>TRBV19|TRBD2|-|14|TRBJ2-5
TGTGCCAGTAGCCCCCAGCGGGGCGGGGAGACCCAGTACTTC
CASSPQRGGETQYF
>TRBV11-2|-|-|16|TRBJ1-3
TGTGCCAGCAGCAGCGGAGACAGCCGCTCTGGAAACACCATATATTTT
CASSSGDSRSGNTIYF
>TRBV5-1|-|once|15|TRBJ2-2
TGCGCCAGCAGCTCACAGGGATTCGACACCGGGGAGCTGTTTTTT
CASSSQGFDTGELFF
>TRBV5-1|-|-|17|TRBJ1-1
TGCGCCAGCAGCTTGACGACTGGAGGGAGCTTGAACACTGAAGCTTTCTTT
CASSLTTGGSLNTEAFF
>TRBV5-1|TRBD2|-|15|TRBJ2-7
TGCGCCAGCAGCTGGGGGACTAGCGGGGAGTACGAGCAGTACTTC
CASSWGTSGEYEQYF
>TRBV19|-|once|14|TRBJ1-1
TGTGCCAGTAGTATAGGACCGGCAGGGACTGAAGCTTTCTTT
CASSIGPAGTEAFF
>TRBV7-7|-|-|17|TRBJ2-3
TGTGCCAGCAGCCCAGGCCTGGTGGGGAAGAGCACAGATACGCAGTATTTT
CASSPGLVGKSTDTQYF
>TRBV7-9|-|once|15|TRBJ2-3
TGTGCCAGCAGCTTTAGAGGCCCAGGCACAGATACGCAGTATTTT
CASSFRGPGTDTQYF
>TRBV7-2|TRBD1|-|16|TRBJ2-7
TGTGCCAGCAGCTTAGTAGGCGGACAGGGTCTCCGGGAGCAGTACTTC
CASSLVGGQGLREQYF
>TRBV4-3|-|-|16|TRBJ2-3
TGCGCCAGCAGCCAGGTTGCGAGGGGGGGGAAAGATACGCAGTATTTT
CASSQVARGGKDTQYF
>TRBV4-3|-|-|14|TRBJ1-1
TGCGCCAGCAGCCAAGCCCGAGCAGGGACTGAAGCTTTCTTT
CASSQARAGTEAFF
>TRBV28|-|-|13|TRBJ2-5
TGTGCCAGCAAAGAGCCTGAGCAAGAGACCCAGTACTTC
CASKEPEQETQYF
>TRBV18|-|-|15|TRBJ1-2
TGTGCCAGCTCACCACTCGCAAAAACAGAGGATGGCTACACCTTC
CASSPLAKTEDGYTF
>TRBV28|-|-|15|TRBJ2-3
TGTGCCAGCAGTTTAGGCACTACTAGAACCGATACGCAGTATTTT
CASSLGTTRTDTQYF
>TRBV6-6|-|few|12|TRBJ2-7
TGTGCCAGCAGTTACCTGACCGCCGAGCAGTACTTC
CASSYLTAEQYF
>TRBV5-1|-|-|13|TRBJ1-1
TGCGCCAGCAGCTTACAGCGCCACACTGAAGCTTTCTTT
CASSLQRHTEAFF